The 18 T cell receptor beta chains reported below all come from one sample, sequenced in a study of PD-1 blockade in classical Hodgkin lymphoma (dated by TCRdb to 2018 to 2021). Library method: the immunoSEQ multiplex PCR assay. Sourced from immuneACCESS, this table was stored by TCRdb with only in-frame sequences that have V and J called. A share of the clones is absent; for the studies checked, an unresolved V gene accounts for under half, and the remainder has no known explanation. The sample table contains tens of thousands of clones; only one count was recorded for more than 75% of them. The ten largest clones capture over 5% of the sample. The intended sense of this specimen's time point label: cycle 2 day 1 (C2D1) of nivolumab. Every trial patient had relapsed following autologous stem cell transplantation, and prior brentuximab vedotin exposure was what differed among cohorts A, B and C.

The specimen was peripheral blood mononuclear cells (PBMCs), collected before the second cycle of nivolumab. The receptor set was obtained from a human donor with classical Hodgkin lymphoma.

V and J are TRBV5-1 and TRBJ1-4, with 8 bases fitting TRBD1. CDR1 SGHRS and CDR2 YFSETQ come from the germline V gene. The ends lost 4 bases at V and 7 bases at J; junction bases unmatched: 3. The CDR3 length is 13 residues. The CDR3 bases are TGCGCCAGCAGCGTGGACAGGGCTGAAAAACTGTTTTTT. This codes for CASSVDRAEKLFF.

The chain couples TRBV6-5 to TRBJ1-2; no firm D call. V was pared by 0 bases and J by 8 bases, with 10 bases between. Germline V CDR1 and CDR2: MNHEY, SVGAGI. The CDR3 has 13 residues. This CDR3 is CASSYSQGNGYTF. DNA of the CDR3: TGTGCCAGCAGTTACTCACAAGGGAACGGCTACACCTTC.

V is TRBV2 and J is TRBJ1-2; no firm D call. The CDR3 totals 11 residues. V lost 4 bases and J 8 bases, leaving 8 bases between the germline ends. Germline V CDR1 and CDR2: SNHLY, FYNNEI. DNA of the CDR3: TGTGCCAGCAGTGTAACGGGCGGCTACACCTTC. Its translation: CASSVTGGYTF.

The chain employs TRBV6-5 and TRBJ1-2; TRBD1 matches at 9 bases. This CDR3 is built from 14 residues. Per germline, CDR1 MNHEY and CDR2 SVGAGI. Unmatched junction bases numbered 3, after V lost 5 bases and J lost 2 bases. Here the CDR3 DNA reads TGTGCCAGCAGTATGACAGGGGGAAACTATGGCTACACCTTC. This sequence encodes CASSMTGGNYGYTF.

The rearrangement joins TRBV19 to TRBJ1-1, with D maybe TRBD1 (5 bases). This CDR3 comprises 16 residues. V lost 8 bases and J 8 bases, leaving 27 bases between the germline ends. Germline CDR1 is LNHDA and CDR2 is SQIVND (reference sequence). For the CDR3, the DNA is TGTGCCAGTCAGTCCCACCGCCGGGACGAAAAGATAGAAGCTTTCTTT. Translation gives CASQSHRRDEKIEAFF.

J is TRBJ1-1 and V is TRBV5-1, with D unclear. The V end was cut by 1 base, the J end by 1 base, with 11 bases between. Per the germline V gene, CDR1 is SGHRS and CDR2 is YFSETQ. The CDR3 sequence is 15 residues long. CDR3 in DNA: TGCGCCAGCAGCTTGAGAGAGGGCCGGAACACTGAAGCTTTCTTT. Residues: CASSLREGRNTEAFF.

The V call is TRBV7-2, the J call TRBJ2-7; 10 positions agree with TRBD2. V shed 6 bases, J shed 4 bases, and the junction held 0 bases outside the gene matches. Germline V lookup: CDR1 SGHTA, CDR2 FQGNSA. The CDR3 has 12 amino acids. In DNA, the CDR3 is TGTGCCAGCAGACTAGCGGGGTACGAGCAGTACTTC. Protein: CASRLAGYEQYF.

The V call is TRBV5-4, the J call TRBJ1-1; D possibly corresponds to TRBD1 (5 bases). The CDR3 contains 14 residues. Trimming removed 4 bases from V and 0 bases from J, with 10 bases in between. CDR1 is SGHNT and CDR2 is YYREEE in the germline V gene (reference sequence). The CDR3 DNA reads TGTGCCAGCAGCACGACAGCCATGAACACTGAAGCTTTCTTT. This translates into CASSTTAMNTEAFF.

The V call is TRBV6-4, the J call TRBJ2-1; D perhaps matches TRBD2 (5 bases). CDR1 and CDR2 from the germline V gene are MRHNA and SNTAGT. V dropped 6 bases and J dropped 6 bases, with 12 bases sitting between them. The CDR3 length is 13 residues. The CDR3 is CASSPSSPNEQFF. The DNA for the CDR3 is TGTGCCAGCAGCCCTAGCAGCCCCAATGAGCAGTTCTTC.

The chain has TRBV5-1 and TRBJ1-2; no firm D call. Germline V gene data show CDR1 as SGHRS and CDR2 as YFSETQ. Trimming removed 4 bases at V and 4 bases at J, with 14 bases between. The CDR3 loop spans 14 amino acids. The CDR3 coding sequence is TGCGCCAGCAGCGCGGACGGAGGAGGCTATGGCTACACCTTC. Encoded protein: CASSADGGGYGYTF. Together with reference TRBV5-1 and TRBJ1-2, the CDR3 gives the full variable domain: KAGVTQTPRYLIKTRGQQVTLSCSPISGHRSVSWYQQTPGQGLQFLFEYFSETQRNKGNFPGRFSGRQFSNSRSEMNVSTLELGDSALYLCASSADGGGYGYTFGSGTRLTVV.

The chain is built from TRBV12-5 and TRBJ2-3; D unclear. Trimming pared 3 bases from V and 4 bases from J, leaving 11 bases between. This CDR3 comprises 14 residues. Germline CDR1 reads LGHNT; CDR2 reads FRNRAP. The CDR3 DNA sequence: TGTGCTAGTGGTTTCGATAGCAGCTCAGATACGCAGTATTTT. Residues: CASGFDSSSDTQYF.

The genes are TRBV7-2 and TRBJ2-3; D may be TRBD2 (6 bases). CDR3 size: 13 residues. Per the germline V gene, CDR1 is SGHTA and CDR2 is FQGNSA. Trimming pared 11 bases from V and 5 bases from J, leaving 17 bases between. The chain's CDR3 is CARGGGLRDTQYF. DNA for the CDR3: TGTGCCCGCGGTGGAGGGTTGCGAGATACGCAGTATTTT.

This chain uses TRBV2 with TRBJ1-6; D gene ambiguous. V was trimmed by 11 bases and J by 0 bases, leaving 11 bases between them. The CDR3 totals 14 residues. The germline V gene encodes CDR1 SNHLY and CDR2 FYNNEI. CDR3 in DNA: TGTGCCGGTATTGGGAGCTCCTATAATTCACCCCTCCACTTT. This translates into CAGIGSSYNSPLHF.

The DNA of the CDR3 is TGTGCCAGCCGAGCCCCGGCAGTCTATGTGAACACTGAAGCTTTCTTT. Its translation is CASRAPAVYVNTEAFF. The rearrangement links TRBV6-6 to TRBJ1-1; no clear D gene. Germline CDR1 is MNHNY and CDR2 is SVGAGI (reference sequence). Trimming took 8 bases from V and 0 from J, leaving 19 bases between them. CDR3 length: 16 residues.

The rearrangement joins TRBV27 to TRBJ2-4; 9 bases agree with TRBD1. V lost 3 bases, J lost 3 bases, and 12 bases stayed unmatched. The CDR3 sequence is 18 residues long. Germline V lookup: CDR1 MNHEY, CDR2 SMNVEV (reference sequence). The CDR3 DNA reads TGTGCCAGCAGTTTTAAGTCCCGGGACAGGGAGGACAAAAACATTCAGTACTTC. Its protein is CASSFKSRDREDKNIQYF.

This clone has only one observation. The chain employs TRBV2 and TRBJ1-2, with 11 bases aligning to TRBD1. This CDR3 region has 14 residues. Losses at the gene ends were 7 bases for V and 7 bases for J; bases not matched to a gene: 8. The germline V gene encodes CDR1 SNHLY and CDR2 FYNNEI. CDR3 coding DNA: TGTGCCAGCACCGGGGACAGGGGGAGTTTTGGCTACACCTTC. Amino acids: CASTGDRGSFGYTF. The variable domain in full, with the rest retrieved from reference TRBV2 and TRBJ1-2, is EPEVTQTPSHQVTQMGQEVILRCVPISNHLYFYWYRQILGQKVEFLVSFYNNEISEKSEIFDDQFSVERPDGSNFTLKIRSTKLEDSAMYFCASTGDRGSFGYTFGSGTRLTVV.

The CDR3 sequence: CASSVEAGASSPLHF. The CDR3 DNA sequence: TGTGCCAGCAGCGTAGAGGCAGGGGCTTCCTCACCCCTCCACTTT. The chain employs TRBV9 and TRBJ1-6; tentative D call: TRBD1 (6 bases). CDR3 length equals 15 residues. Between the trimmed V and J ends, which lost 0 bases and 10 bases, there was a span of 14 bases. Germline V gene lookup returns CDR1 SGDLS and CDR2 YYNGEE.

The chain is built from TRBV19 and TRBJ2-2, with D possibly matching TRBD1 (6 bases). Germline CDR1 LNHDA, CDR2 SQIVND (reference sequence). The CDR3 contains 13 residues. V lost 6 bases and J 6 bases, leaving 11 bases between the germline ends. CDR3 region: CASSPRGSGELFF. DNA of the CDR3: TGTGCCAGTAGCCCCAGGGGCTCCGGGGAGCTGTTTTTT.